The entry below gives a single T cell receptor (beta chain) sequence along with its context. Antigen specificity is unknown. The junction does not match germline at one end; this may be a read error. MiXCR, applied by TCRdb to the reads, yields one record per CDR3 protein. This sample yields a few hundred thousand distinct CDR3 sequences, of which approximately 40% are seen a single time; 48% belongs to the top ten. These data come from a study of T cell repertoires in cytomegalovirus infection. For the study at large: Well-studied HLA-B-restricted CMV epitopes were used in the study alongside recently identified HLA-C-restricted ones.

Germline loops: CDR1 SGHVS, CDR2 FNYEAQ. CDR3 size: 15 residues. The source was cultured PBMCs, collected from culture after CMV antigen stimulation. The TCR originated in a human donor in good health (CMV status not recorded). Some clones in this sample may be carry-over from other donors' samples. The chain recombines TRBV7-6 with TRBJ2-7; 7 bases align to TRBD2. CDR3 sequence reads: CASSLEGGSTYEQYF. The CDR3 bases are TGTGCAAGCAGCTTAGAGGGCGGGAGTACCTACGAGCAGTACTTC.